This T cell receptor (beta chain) was captured by sequencing in a study of T cell responses to AZD1222 COVID-19 vaccine. Study-wide results and caveats: Seropositive status at baseline applied to only 5 or 6 AZD1222 recipients.

TCRdb's table, derived via immunoSEQ multiplex PCR, lists solely in-frame clones and lacks some. The table lists under 150,000 clones, 85% to 90% of them singletons. The CDR3 consists of 13 residues. Deletions cut 2 bases from V and 3 bases from J, with 5 bases between. CDR1 is MGHDK and CDR2 is SYGVNS in the germline V gene. About this clone itself: Its antigen is undetermined.

The sample in question was peripheral blood, obtained on day 0 of AZD1222 vaccination. The chain uses TRBV25-1 and TRBJ2-1; D gene ambiguous. The TCR comes from an adult in good health. The CDR3 bases are TGTGCCAGCAGTGAAGCAGGCTACAATGAGCAGTTCTTC. Translated, it gives CASSEAGYNEQFF.